This entry features one T cell receptor beta chain sequence. Antigen: not known. Every donor was a healthy Caucasian. TCRdb redid the calling of the 5' RACE reads with MiXCR, one entry per CDR3 protein. The data hold fewer than 250,000 distinct CDR3 sequences, with 7.5% observed a single time. This sample was included in a study of identical twins. The CDR3 spans 15 residues. CDR1 is MNHEY, CDR2 SVGAGI, per germline. The V and J ends lost 2 bases and 9 bases, in that order; junction bases with no gene match: 9. General study findings and limits: Not following the same donors, the study drew its conclusions from cross-sectional statistical analysis.

The sample was also linked to a second study, of yellow fever vaccine responses in identical twins. This second report adds: In identical twins, vaccine T cell responses appeared partly shared and partly individual.

The chain combines TRBV6-5 with TRBJ2-1, with 8 bases matching TRBD2. Sequencing was carried out using memory (CD45RO+) T cells sorted from blood. This sequence was found in a woman aged 18-29 years in good health. The CDR3 DNA is TGTGCCAGCAGTTACGCCGGGGGGGCCGGTGGTGAGCAGTTCTTC. Protein sequence: CASSYAGGAGGEQFF.